This entry lists 4 T cell receptor beta chains sequenced from one sample in a study of T cell responses to AZD1222 COVID-19 vaccine. Using immunoSEQ multiplex PCR, the repertoire was profiled, and TCRdb retains in-frame clones only, with some absent. This table has about 110,000 clones, approximately 88% appearing once. The sequences come from peripheral blood, collected on day 0 of AZD1222 vaccination. Source of these receptors: an adult in good health.

The chain carries TRBV19 and TRBJ1-5, with D possibly TRBD1 on 5 matching bases. In germline, CDR1 is LNHDA, CDR2 SQIVND (reference sequence). V lost 8 bases, J lost 10 bases, and 15 bases lay in between. The CDR3 contains 12 residues. CDR3 coding DNA: TGTGCCAGTGGGGCTGGCGCGAGACCCCAGCATTTT. Protein: CASGAGARPQHF.

This sequence joins TRBV5-1 and TRBJ1-1, with 7 nucleotides matching TRBD1. CDR1 SGHRS and CDR2 YFSETQ come from the germline V gene. The CDR3 sequence is 15 residues long. Trimming removed 4 bases from V and 1 base from J; junction bases left unmatched: 7. CDR3 in DNA: TGCGCCAGCAGCCAATCCGGACAGGAGAACACTGAAGCTTTCTTT. It translates to CASSQSGQENTEAFF.

The chain carries TRBV4-2 and TRBJ2-7, with TRBD2 matching 9 bases. The J segment lost 4 bases and the V segment lost 0 bases, leaving 7 bases of the junction unmatched. This CDR3 comprises 16 residues. The germline V gene encodes CDR1 LGHNA and CDR2 YNFKEQ. The CDR3 DNA reads TGTGCCAGCAGCCAAGATGGCACTAGCGGGTTATACGAGCAGTACTTC. Protein product: CASSQDGTSGLYEQYF.

This clone was seen a few times. This chain links TRBV29-1 with TRBJ2-3; 11 bases are a match to TRBD2. The CDR3 runs 15 residues. The germline gives CDR1 SQVTM, CDR2 ANQGSEA. After removal of 4 bases from V and 3 bases from J, the junction contained 6 bases not matched to a gene. This CDR3 reads CSVASSGRATDTQYF. CDR3 sequence (DNA): TGCAGCGTTGCGAGTAGCGGGAGGGCAACAGATACGCAGTATTTT.